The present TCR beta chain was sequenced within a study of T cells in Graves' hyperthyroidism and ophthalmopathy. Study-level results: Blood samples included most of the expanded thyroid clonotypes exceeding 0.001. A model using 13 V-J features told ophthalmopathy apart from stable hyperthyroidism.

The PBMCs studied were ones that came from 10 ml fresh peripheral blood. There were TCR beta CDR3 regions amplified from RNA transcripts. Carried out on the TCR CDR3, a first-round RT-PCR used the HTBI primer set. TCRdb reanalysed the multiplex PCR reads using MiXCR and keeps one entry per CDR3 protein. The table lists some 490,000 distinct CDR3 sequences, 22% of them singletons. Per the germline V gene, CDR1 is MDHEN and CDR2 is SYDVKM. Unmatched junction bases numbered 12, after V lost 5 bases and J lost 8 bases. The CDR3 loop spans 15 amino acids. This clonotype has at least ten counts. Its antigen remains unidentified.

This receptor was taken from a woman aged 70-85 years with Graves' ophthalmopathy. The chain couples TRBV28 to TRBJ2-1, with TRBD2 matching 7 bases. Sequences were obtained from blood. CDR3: CASSPSRSGTDEQFF. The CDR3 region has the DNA TGTGCCAGCAGTCCCTCCCGGAGCGGGACGGATGAGCAGTTCTTC.